This TCR beta chain is from a study of CD8 T cells in Susac syndrome (dated by TCRdb to between 2017 and 2020). Looking at the study overall: Repertoire sequencing was used to test whether CD8+ T cell activation and differentiation in Susac syndrome was antigen driven. CD8+ T cell repertoire clonality was compared between some 13 healthy donors, approximately 14 Susac syndrome patients and approximately 16 multiple sclerosis patients. The study at large found these results: The number of individuals in the TCR sequencing and HLA analysis was acknowledged as relatively small.

Only a few counts were recorded for this clonotype. Its antigen remains undetermined. No much larger clone is present one base from it, and per-base qualities are unavailable. High-throughput TCR beta sequencing profiled peripheral blood CD8+ and CD4+ T cells from healthy donors, Susac syndrome patients and multiple sclerosis patients. The multiple sclerosis controls were treatment-naive patients who had stable or active relapsing-remitting disease and met the revised McDonald criteria. Bulk CD8+ and CD4+ T cells were purified by magnetic negative isolation, while CD8+ TEMRA cells were enriched using FACS. Blood was collected in EDTA tubes and processed within 24 hours, with PBMCs isolated through density gradient centrifugation. PBMCs intended for TCR sequencing were cryopreserved in liquid nitrogen and thawed later in a water bath at 37 degrees C. The sorted or isolated CD4+, CD8+ and CD8+ TEMRA cells reached a purity of at least 90%.

Spanning cysteine to phenylalanine, the CDR3 consists of 12 amino acids. Solely the CDR3 DNA is kept, with 36 bases framed from the first base. The junction shows trimming of 2 bases on V and 6 bases on J, plus 6 bases between the germline ends. Looking up the germline V gene yields CDR1 MNHNS and CDR2 SASEGT. RNA was extracted with the RNeasy kit and roughly 0.45 to 1 ug was reverse transcribed using random hexamers. TCR beta CDR3 regions were amplified with the immunoSEQ multiplex PCR assay covering 54 Vbeta and 13 Jbeta segments. PCR amplification bias was corrected using a synthetic template baseline for primer optimization and computational correction. On the authors' methods: Reads were assigned to V, D and J genes according to IMGT and analyzed in immunoSEQ Analyzer, with only productive sequences retained. Clonality was computed as one minus Shannon entropy normalized by log2 of the number of productive unique sequences. For each patient and control, public and private clones were evaluated within the 100 most prevalent clones. Susac-specific clones were defined as absent from healthy and MS cohorts, 850 to 1,300 published viral clones and other ImmuneACCESS disease sequences. The public reads were reprocessed in TCRdb via fastp at Q25 and MiXCR, keeping in-frame beta chains. Here each entry gathers all rows of one CDR3 protein and keeps the most common genes and DNA. TCRdb's processing, not the authors' own work, is the source of the V and J calls. The sample has 130,000 or so distinct CDR3 sequences on record, about 90% of them singletons. Together, the top ten hold around 0.25% of the sample.

The specimen was CD8+ T cells from PBMCs. This receptor was obtained from a human donor with multiple sclerosis. In this chain, TRBV6-1 is recombined with TRBJ2-3; the D gene is unclear. CDR3 region: CASSEPWDTQYF. At the DNA level, the sequence is TGTGCCAGCAGTGAACCTTGGGATACGCAGTATTTT.